The rows below give T cell receptor beta chains drawn from one sample of a study of lung T cells in sarcoidosis with Löfgren's syndrome. MiXCR, run by TCRdb on the reads, gives a single entry per CDR3 protein. The profile shows 15,000 to 25,000 distinct CDR3 sequences, roughly a fifth of them singletons. The source material was CD4+ T cells from bronchoalveolar lavage. All receptors derive from a human donor with sarcoidosis (Löfgren's syndrome or another form), or a control subject (not recorded which). Each CDR3 is given with its conserved first and last residue. The D gene is left open where the match is weak. Clone sizes are given selectively: once, few, many, or a class where the clone is expanded.

v_call	clone_size	cdr3_length	d_call	j_call	cdr3_aa	cdr3_nt
TRBV7-3	few	13	.	TRBJ2-5	CASSDFGGETQYF	TGTGCCAGCAGCGACTTTGGGGGAGAGACCCAGTACTTC
TRBV28	few	15	.	TRBJ2-1	CASSLSLGSYNEQFF	TGTGCCAGCAGTTTAAGTCTAGGCTCCTACAATGAGCAGTTCTTC
TRBV27	.	18	.	TRBJ1-1	CAGSLTNGRALSYTEAFF	TGTGCCGGCAGTCTAACGAATGGAAGGGCTTTGTCGTACACTGAAGCTTTCTTC
TRBV3-1	.	12	.	TRBJ2-1	CASSRGSNKQFF	TGTGCCAGCAGTCGCGGGTCCAATAAGCAGTTCTTC
TRBV20-1	many	13	.	TRBJ2-7	CSAGDRGGGEQYF	TGCAGTGCCGGTGACAGGGGAGGGGGCGAGCAGTACTTC
TRBV7-2	many	13	.	TRBJ2-1	CASSLDQNNEQFF	TGTGCCAGCAGCCTGGATCAAAACAATGAGCAGTTCTTC
TRBV20-1	many	15	.	TRBJ2-1	CSARDGGLGGNEQFF	TGCAGTGCTAGAGATGGTGGGCTCGGGGGCAATGAGCAGTTCTTC
TRBV7-8	few	14	.	TRBJ1-1	CASSPPSRYTGAFF	TGTGCCAGCAGCCCACCGTCGAGATATACAGGGGCTTTCTTT
TRBV7-9	many	14	.	TRBJ2-2	CASSQSGQTGELFF	TGTGCCAGCAGCCAATCTGGACAGACCGGGGAGCTGTTTTTT
TRBV10-3	few	14	TRBD1	TRBJ1-1	CAISGDRADTEAFF	TGTGCCATCAGCGGGGACAGGGCGGACACTGAAGCTTTCTTT
TRBV18	many	16	TRBD1	TRBJ2-1	CASSEIAPGLGTAAFF	TGTGCCAGCTCAGAGATCGCGCCGGGATTGGGGACAGCGGCCTTCTTC
TRBV28	many	14	.	TRBJ1-1	CASPPALGNTEAFF	TGTGCCAGCCCCCCCGCCCTTGGGAACACTGAAGCTTTCTTT
TRBV20-1	.	15	.	TRBJ1-1	CSGLEGRGGDTEAFF	TGCAGTGGCCTCGAGGGGCGCGGGGGGGACACTGAAGCTTTCTTT
TRBV20-1	many	12	.	TRBJ1-2	CSASSRSFGYTF	TGCAGTGCTAGCAGCAGATCGTTTGGCTACACCTTC
TRBV5-1	few	16	.	TRBJ2-3	CASSLSQGPSTDTQYF	TGCGCCAGCAGCTTGTCCCAGGGGCCGAGCACAGATACGCAGTATTTT
TRBV20-1	many	15	.	TRBJ2-7	CSAPPLMTFSYEQYF	TGCAGTGCCCCGCCCCTAATGACATTTTCCTACGAGCAGTACTTC
TRBV12-3/TRBV12-4	few	12	TRBD2	TRBJ2-3	CASRTGGDTQYF	TGTGCCAGCAGGACGGGAGGAGATACGCAGTATTTT
TRBV2	.	10	.	TRBJ1-2	CGGARSGYTF	TGCGGGGGCGCAAGAAGTGGCTACACCTTC
TRBV20-1	medium-sized	17	TRBD2	TRBJ2-3	CSARDLRLAGGPDTQYF	TGCAGTGCTAGAGATCTCAGACTAGCGGGAGGGCCAGATACGCAGTATTTT
TRBV6-4	few	14	.	TRBJ2-4	CASSEQGGGNIQYF	TGTGCCAGCAGTGAACAGGGAGGAGGAAACATTCAGTACTTC
TRBV6-1	medium-sized	16	.	TRBJ2-1	CASSGAEIALMNEQFF	TGTGCCAGCAGTGGCGCGGAGATCGCTTTAATGAATGAGCAGTTCTTC
TRBV20-1	medium-sized	13	.	TRBJ1-5	CSARVTGYQPQHF	TGCAGTGCTAGGGTAACAGGGTACCAGCCCCAGCATTTT
TRBV27	medium-sized	14	.	TRBJ2-7	CASSLNRYSYEQYF	TGTGCCAGCAGTTTAAACAGGTACTCCTACGAGCAGTACTTC
TRBV7-9	few	18	TRBD2	TRBJ2-1	CASSMNPAGMMSYNEQFF	TGTGCCAGCAGCATGAATCCAGCGGGAATGATGTCCTACAATGAGCAGTTCTTC
TRBV20-1	many	15	TRBD1	TRBJ1-2	CSARDGHQGADGYTF	TGCAGTGCTAGAGATGGCCACCAGGGGGCCGATGGCTACACCTTC
TRBV2	.	14	TRBD1	TRBJ1-2	CASRTGTGTYGYTF	TGTGCCAGCAGAACCGGGACAGGGACCTATGGCTACACCTTC
TRBV6-2/TRBV6-3	medium-sized	13	TRBD2	TRBJ2-1	CASQVAGFNEQFF	TGTGCCAGCCAAGTAGCGGGATTCAATGAGCAGTTCTTC
TRBV4-2	.	14	.	TRBJ1-4	CASSLQGTNEKLFF	TGTGCCAGCAGCCTGCAGGGAACTAATGAAAAACTGTTTTTT
TRBV12-3/TRBV12-4	.	14	TRBD1	TRBJ2-3	CASSPAGTEDTQYF	TGTGCCAGCAGCCCAGCAGGGACAGAGGATACGCAGTATTTT
TRBV18	few	17	.	TRBJ2-1	CASSPPWENGPLNEQFF	TGTGCCAGCTCACCACCGTGGGAAAACGGGCCCCTCAATGAGCAGTTCTTC
TRBV2	.	15	TRBD2	TRBJ2-5	CASRGLAGVLETQYF	TGTGCCAGCAGAGGACTAGCGGGAGTCTTGGAGACCCAGTACTTC
TRBV5-6	.	16	TRBD2	TRBJ2-1	CASSPASGDKFSEQFF	TGTGCCAGCAGCCCGGCTAGCGGAGATAAATTCAGTGAGCAGTTCTTC
TRBV4-3	many	18	TRBD2	TRBJ2-1	CASSQDSVGSGIGNEQFF	TGCGCCAGCAGCCAAGATTCGGTGGGTAGCGGGATTGGAAATGAGCAGTTCTTC
TRBV30	few	11	.	TRBJ2-7	CAWSPLDSQYF	TGTGCCTGGAGTCCCTTGGACAGTCAGTACTTC
TRBV7-8	many	13	.	TRBJ2-6	CASLGSGANVLTF	TGTGCCAGCCTTGGCTCTGGGGCCAACGTCCTGACTTTC
TRBV6-1	many	13	.	TRBJ1-2	CASCEGFNYGYTF	TGTGCCAGTTGTGAGGGGTTTAACTATGGCTACACCTTC
TRBV28	medium-sized	15	.	TRBJ2-1	CATPERDPLYNEQFF	TGTGCAACCCCAGAGAGGGACCCATTATACAATGAGCAGTTCTTC
TRBV18	many	13	.	TRBJ2-1	CASSPRRSNEQFF	TGTGCCAGCTCACCACGGAGATCCAATGAGCAGTTCTTC
TRBV2	.	14	TRBD1	TRBJ2-1	CASRWLTGGNERFF	TGTGCCAGCAGATGGTTGACAGGGGGGAATGAGCGGTTCTTC
TRBV29-1	few	13	TRBD1	TRBJ2-7	CSVPGTGGSEQYF	TGCAGCGTCCCCGGGACAGGGGGCTCCGAGCAGTACTTC
TRBV28	medium-sized	14	TRBD1	TRBJ1-1	CAIRGTGVNTEAFF	TGTGCCATCCGCGGAACAGGGGTGAACACTGAAGCTTTCTTT
TRBV3-1	.	13	.	TRBJ1-2	CASSQVGAEGYTF	TGTGCCAGCAGCCAGGTGGGGGCAGAGGGCTACACCTTC
TRBV7-8	many	17	TRBD1	TRBJ1-5	CASSSTAADRVGQPQHF	TGTGCCAGCAGCTCAACAGCAGCAGACAGGGTCGGGCAGCCCCAGCATTTT
TRBV7-9	.	12	.	TRBJ2-7	CASLKGPYEQYF	TGTGCCAGCCTGAAAGGGCCTTACGAGCAGTACTTC